Listed below are T cell receptor beta chains from one sample, sequenced in a study of PD-1 blockade in classical Hodgkin lymphoma. Sequencing was performed with immunoSEQ multiplex PCR; in TCRdb, only in-frame clones are kept and a portion is missing. The table has thousands of clones, 75% to 95% seen once. Sequenced material: CD8+ T cells from blood. These receptors all stem from a human donor with classical Hodgkin lymphoma. Both conserved end residues are part of each CDR3. D genes are given only for firm matches. A row's size may be missing; if present it is once, few, many or a size class.

j_call d_call v_call clone_size cdr3_nt cdr3_aa
TRBJ1-1 NA TRBV5-5 NA TGTGCCAGCAGCTTGAGAGTCAAGGCGGACACTGAAGCTTTCTTT CASSLRVKADTEAFF
TRBJ2-7 NA TRBV29-1 NA TGCAGCGTCGTCGTCTCAGGGGGGTGGCACGAGCAGTACTTC CSVVVSGGWHEQYF
TRBJ2-1 NA TRBV4-1 NA TGCGCCAGCAGACGGGAGCCTCTCGGTGAGCAGTTCTTC CASRREPLGEQFF
TRBJ2-7 NA TRBV11-2 NA TGTGCCAGCACCACTAGGACCCCGAGGCGGGACAGCTCCTACGAGCAGTACTTC CASTTRTPRRDSSYEQYF
TRBJ2-2 NA TRBV7-6 once TGTGCCAGCAGCTTATTGGGGGGGGAGCTGTTTTTT CASSLLGGELFF
TRBJ2-3 NA TRBV6-1 NA TGTGCCAGCATGAATGGGATTCCGCAGTATTTT CASMNGIPQYF
TRBJ1-2 NA TRBV7-9 NA TGTGCCAGCAGCTTAGCGACAAGGGAGGGCTACACCTTC CASSLATREGYTF
TRBJ2-2 TRBD2 TRBV25-1 NA TGTGCCAGCAGTGAACCAGAGCGGGAGAACACCGGGGAGCTGTTTTTT CASSEPERENTGELFF
TRBJ1-2 NA TRBV4-3 NA TGCGCCAGCAGCCAAGAACTTGTGGCCTATGGCTACACCTTC CASSQELVAYGYTF
TRBJ1-1 NA TRBV7-6 NA TGTGCCAGCAGCCATGCGAATGAAGCTTTCTTT CASSHANEAFF
TRBJ2-7 TRBD1 TRBV10-1 few TGCGCCAGCAGGACAGGGTCTCCGTACGAGCAGTACTTC CASRTGSPYEQYF
TRBJ2-1 NA TRBV5-6 NA TGTGCCAGCGGCCTCCCGGGACAAAGCTACAATGAGCAGTTCTTC CASGLPGQSYNEQFF
TRBJ2-1 NA TRBV5-4 NA TGTGCCAGCAGCTTGGCCGGGCGCCCCAATGAGCAGTTCTTC CASSLAGRPNEQFF
TRBJ2-7 TRBD1 TRBV6-1 NA TGTGCCAGCAGTGAAGTACAGGGGGCTGGATACGAGCAGTACTTC CASSEVQGAGYEQYF
TRBJ2-7 TRBD1 TRBV27 NA TGTGCCAGCGCACCCGGGACAGCTTACGAGCAGTACTTC CASAPGTAYEQYF
TRBJ2-7 NA TRBV5-5 NA TGTGCCAGCAGCTTGATTATGGCAGGGGTCCCCGAGCAGTACTTC CASSLIMAGVPEQYF
TRBJ2-5 TRBD2 TRBV27 NA TGTGCCAGCAGTACCCGACTAGCGGGGGGGCCCGAGACCCAGTACTTC CASSTRLAGGPETQYF
TRBJ2-2 TRBD2 TRBV4-3 NA TGCGCCAGCAGCCTTAGCGGGGATGCGAACACCGGGGAGCTGTTTTTT CASSLSGDANTGELFF
TRBJ2-7 TRBD1 TRBV6-5 NA TGTGCCAGCAGCCACCGAAGGGACAGCAACTACGAGCAGTACTTC CASSHRRDSNYEQYF
TRBJ1-2 NA TRBV27 NA TGTGCCAGCAGTTTCGCCCCAGGTGGTTATGGCTACACCTTC CASSFAPGGYGYTF
TRBJ2-2 NA TRBV9 NA TGTGCCAGCAGCGTAGCTGGACACAACACCGGGGAGCTGTTTTTT CASSVAGHNTGELFF
TRBJ1-3 NA TRBV4-2 NA TGTGCCAGCAGTGGATCTGGAAACACCATATATTTT CASSGSGNTIYF
TRBJ1-5 NA TRBV6-1 NA TGTGCCAGCAGTGAAGCGATGGGGACCAATCAGCCCCAGCATTTT CASSEAMGTNQPQHF
TRBJ1-2 NA TRBV4-1 NA TGCGCCAGCAGCCAATATCAAGGGTTGGAGGGTGGCTACACCTTC CASSQYQGLEGGYTF
TRBJ2-7 NA TRBV4-1 once TGCGCCAGCAGCCAAGATACTCCAGAGGACGAGCAGTACTTC CASSQDTPEDEQYF
TRBJ2-7 NA TRBV4-1 NA TGCGCCAGCAGCCATCTGCCGGGACACCTCTCCTACGAGCAGTACTTC CASSHLPGHLSYEQYF
TRBJ1-5 TRBD1 TRBV4-1 NA TGCGCCAGCAGCCCTATGGGGACAGGGGCACAGCCCCAGCATTTT CASSPMGTGAQPQHF
TRBJ2-7 NA TRBV5-1 NA TGCGCCAGCAGCTTAAACTCGGTGGCCCCGTGGGAGCAGTACTTC CASSLNSVAPWEQYF
TRBJ1-2 NA TRBV7-8 NA TGTGCCAGCGGCGAGGCGATCTATGGCTACACCTTC CASGEAIYGYTF
TRBJ2-7 TRBD1 TRBV6-5 NA TGTGCCAGCAGTCGGACAGGGAGCTACGAGCAGTACTTC CASSRTGSYEQYF
TRBJ1-3 NA TRBV19 NA TGTGCCAGTAGTGGACGGCCTCGGGGGGCGGACACCATATATTTT CASSGRPRGADTIYF
TRBJ1-2 NA TRBV6-5 NA TGTGCCAGCAGTTACTTAAGGGGACGTGGCTACACCTTC CASSYLRGRGYTF
TRBJ2-7 NA TRBV5-4 NA TGTGCCAGCAGCTTGGGGGGTGTTTCAAGCTACGAGCAGTACTTC CASSLGGVSSYEQYF
TRBJ2-7 NA TRBV2 NA TGTGCCAGCAGTGACTCGAGCTCCTACGAGCAGTACTTC CASSDSSSYEQYF
TRBJ2-5 NA TRBV28 NA TGTGCCAGCAGTTTACGCAGCGGACAAGAGACCCAGTACTTC CASSLRSGQETQYF
TRBJ2-5 NA TRBV6-1 NA TGTGCCAGCAGTGAAGCGCTTGGGACACAAGAGACCCAGTACTTC CASSEALGTQETQYF
TRBJ1-2 NA TRBV11-2 NA TGTGCCAGCAGCGATAGTGTCTATGGCTACACCTTC CASSDSVYGYTF